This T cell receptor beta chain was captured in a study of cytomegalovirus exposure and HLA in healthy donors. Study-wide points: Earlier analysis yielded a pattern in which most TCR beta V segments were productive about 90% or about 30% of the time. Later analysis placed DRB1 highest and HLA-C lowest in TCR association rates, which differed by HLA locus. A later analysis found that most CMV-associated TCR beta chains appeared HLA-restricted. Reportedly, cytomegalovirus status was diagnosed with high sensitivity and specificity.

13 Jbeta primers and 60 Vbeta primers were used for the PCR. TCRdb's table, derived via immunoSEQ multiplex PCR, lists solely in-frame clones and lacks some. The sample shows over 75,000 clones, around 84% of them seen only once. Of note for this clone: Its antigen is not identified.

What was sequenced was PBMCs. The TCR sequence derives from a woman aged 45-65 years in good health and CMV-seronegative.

This chain's CDR3 is CASSAGTGSSYNEQFF. The CDR3 nucleotides are TGTGCCAGCAGCGCCGGGACAGGAAGCTCCTACAATGAGCAGTTCTTC. This chain uses TRBV9 with TRBJ2-1; TRBD1 aligns across 8 bases. This CDR3 has 16 residues. V gave up 3 bases and J gave up 0 bases; unmatched junction bases: 5. In germline, CDR1 is SGDLS, CDR2 YYNGEE.